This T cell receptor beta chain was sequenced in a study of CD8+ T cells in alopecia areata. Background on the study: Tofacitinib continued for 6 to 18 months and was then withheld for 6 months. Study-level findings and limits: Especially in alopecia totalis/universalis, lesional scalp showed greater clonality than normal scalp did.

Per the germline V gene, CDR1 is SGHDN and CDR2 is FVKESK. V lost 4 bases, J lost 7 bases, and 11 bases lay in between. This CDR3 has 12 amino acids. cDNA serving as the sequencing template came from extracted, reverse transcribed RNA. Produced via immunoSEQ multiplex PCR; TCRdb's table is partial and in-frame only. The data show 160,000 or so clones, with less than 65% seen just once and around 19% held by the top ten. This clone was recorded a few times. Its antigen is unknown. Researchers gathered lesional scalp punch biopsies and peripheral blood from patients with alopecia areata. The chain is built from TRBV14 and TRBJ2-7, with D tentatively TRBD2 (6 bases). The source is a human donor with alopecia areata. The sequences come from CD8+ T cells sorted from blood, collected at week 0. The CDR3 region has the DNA TGTGCCAGCAGCCCCGGCGGGGTAGAGCAGTACTTC. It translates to CASSPGGVEQYF.